This is a list of T cell receptor beta chains from one sample in a study of post-analysis software for immune sequencing data. TCRdb used MiXCR to reprocess the PCR reads, holding one entry per CDR3 protein. The sample comprises roughly 570,000 distinct CDR3 sequences, less than 40% of which are singletons, and about 5.6% rests with the top ten. Sequencing input: blood. These receptor sequences come from a girl aged 2-17 years with multiple sclerosis. Each CDR3 is given with its conserved first and last residue. The D gene is left open where the match is weak. Only some rows state a clone size, as once, few, many or a class for expanded clones.

D gene: NA; clone size: many; J gene: TRBJ2-3; V gene: TRBV5-1; CDR3 DNA: TGCGCCAGCAGCTTGGCCTGGGGTACAGATACGCAGTATTTT; CDR3 protein: CASSLAWGTDTQYF
D gene: TRBD1; clone size: NA; J gene: TRBJ2-7; V gene: TRBV20-1; CDR3 DNA: TGCAGTACCCCCTTAGGGCAGGGGGAAAACGAGCAGTACTTC; CDR3 protein: CSTPLGQGENEQYF
D gene: NA; clone size: many; J gene: TRBJ1-1; V gene: TRBV6-5; CDR3 DNA: TGTGCCAGCAGATCCGGGACGTTGAACACTGAAGCTTTCTTT; CDR3 protein: CASRSGTLNTEAFF
D gene: TRBD2; clone size: NA; J gene: TRBJ2-1; V gene: TRBV6-6; CDR3 DNA: TGTGCCAGCAGTCTAGCGGGGGGGCGTAATGAGCAGTTCTTC; CDR3 protein: CASSLAGGRNEQFF
D gene: NA; clone size: NA; J gene: TRBJ1-1; V gene: TRBV7-9; CDR3 DNA: TGTGCCAGCAGCTTACCCAGCACTGAAGCTTTCTTT; CDR3 protein: CASSLPSTEAFF
D gene: NA; clone size: few; J gene: TRBJ2-1; V gene: TRBV27; CDR3 DNA: TGTGCCAGCAGCACCGGGGCGCGACTGAACAATGAGCAGTTCTTC; CDR3 protein: CASSTGARLNNEQFF
D gene: NA; clone size: NA; J gene: TRBJ2-1; V gene: TRBV27; CDR3 DNA: TGTGCCAGCAGTTTAATTAAGCCAAGCGGAAATATTTATGAGCAGTTCTTC; CDR3 protein: CASSLIKPSGNIYEQFF
D gene: NA; clone size: few; J gene: TRBJ2-5; V gene: TRBV12-3/TRBV12-4; CDR3 DNA: TGTGCCAGCAGGAAGGAGGAGCAAGAGACCCAGTACTTC; CDR3 protein: CASRKEEQETQYF
D gene: TRBD2; clone size: once; J gene: TRBJ2-5; V gene: TRBV20-1; CDR3 DNA: TGCAGTGCCCTCGGACTAGCGGGGATGCAGTACTTC; CDR3 protein: CSALGLAGMQYF
D gene: NA; clone size: once; J gene: TRBJ2-2; V gene: TRBV5-4; CDR3 DNA: TGTGCCAGCAGCCCAACAGGGCGGAACACCGGGGAGCTGTTTTTT; CDR3 protein: CASSPTGRNTGELFF
D gene: NA; clone size: NA; J gene: TRBJ1-4; V gene: TRBV7-9; CDR3 DNA: TGTGCCAGCAGCCCGACACCACCAACTAATGAAAAACTGTTTTTT; CDR3 protein: CASSPTPPTNEKLFF
D gene: NA; clone size: NA; J gene: TRBJ1-2; V gene: TRBV20-1; CDR3 DNA: TGCAGTGCTAGAGATTCGGTCGGCTTCTATGGCTACACCTTC; CDR3 protein: CSARDSVGFYGYTF
D gene: TRBD1; clone size: NA; J gene: TRBJ1-2; V gene: TRBV5-6; CDR3 DNA: TGTGCCAGCAGCCAGGGACAGTGGTGGGACTATGGCTACACCTTC; CDR3 protein: CASSQGQWWDYGYTF
D gene: NA; clone size: NA; J gene: TRBJ2-3; V gene: TRBV7-8; CDR3 DNA: TGTGCCAGCAGCTTAGTCTGGGACTCAGGCACAGATACGCAGTATTTT; CDR3 protein: CASSLVWDSGTDTQYF
D gene: NA; clone size: few; J gene: TRBJ2-4; V gene: TRBV21-1; CDR3 DNA: TGTGCCTCAGGGGGGGGAGGTATGGCCAAAAACATTCAGTACTTC; CDR3 protein: CASGGGGMAKNIQYF
D gene: NA; clone size: NA; J gene: TRBJ2-3; V gene: TRBV7-8; CDR3 DNA: TGTGCCAGCAGCCCCCTCACGGGCGGGACTCCCACAGATACGCAGTATTTT; CDR3 protein: CASSPLTGGTPTDTQYF
D gene: NA; clone size: NA; J gene: TRBJ2-3; V gene: TRBV6-6; CDR3 DNA: TGTGCCAGCAGTTACAGGGGGGGGGCGGGGCGCACAGATACGCAGTATTTT; CDR3 protein: CASSYRGGAGRTDTQYF
D gene: NA; clone size: NA; J gene: TRBJ1-5; V gene: TRBV4-1; CDR3 DNA: TGCGCCAGCAGCAACGGATTAAATCAGCCCCAGCATTTT; CDR3 protein: CASSNGLNQPQHF
D gene: TRBD1; clone size: NA; J gene: TRBJ2-2; V gene: TRBV2; CDR3 DNA: TGTGCCAGCAAGGGAGACAGGGGCTCGAACACCGGGGAGCTGTTTTTT; CDR3 protein: CASKGDRGSNTGELFF
D gene: TRBD1; clone size: few; J gene: TRBJ1-1; V gene: TRBV5-1; CDR3 DNA: TGCGCCAGCAGCCCGCTGGACAGGGCGGCTGGCACTGAAGCTTTCTTT; CDR3 protein: CASSPLDRAAGTEAFF
D gene: TRBD1; clone size: NA; J gene: TRBJ1-2; V gene: TRBV12-3/TRBV12-4; CDR3 DNA: TGTGCCAGCAGTTTAATCGGGACAGGGGGGGAAGGCTACACCTTC; CDR3 protein: CASSLIGTGGEGYTF
D gene: NA; clone size: NA; J gene: TRBJ1-2; V gene: TRBV29-1; CDR3 DNA: TGCAGCATCGGCGGGGGCACGGGGGGGTATGGCTACACCTTC; CDR3 protein: CSIGGGTGGYGYTF
D gene: TRBD1; clone size: many; J gene: TRBJ2-3; V gene: TRBV29-1; CDR3 DNA: TGCAGCGTCGGTAGGACAGGGGTAACAGATACGCAGTATTTT; CDR3 protein: CSVGRTGVTDTQYF
D gene: TRBD2; clone size: NA; J gene: TRBJ2-3; V gene: TRBV4-1; CDR3 DNA: TGCGCCAGCAGCCAAGACGGGTCGGGAGGGACCGATACGCAGTATTTT; CDR3 protein: CASSQDGSGGTDTQYF
D gene: NA; clone size: few; J gene: TRBJ2-6; V gene: TRBV20-1; CDR3 DNA: TGCAGTGCTAGCCCACTCGATGGGGCCAACGTCCTGACTTTC; CDR3 protein: CSASPLDGANVLTF
D gene: TRBD1; clone size: few; J gene: TRBJ2-3; V gene: TRBV6-5; CDR3 DNA: TGTGCCAGCAGCCGGGACAGGGGCCCAGATACGCAGTATTTT; CDR3 protein: CASSRDRGPDTQYF
D gene: NA; clone size: NA; J gene: TRBJ1-5; V gene: TRBV20-1; CDR3 DNA: TGCAGTGCTAGAGTAGTAGGGAGTCAGCCCCAGCATTTT; CDR3 protein: CSARVVGSQPQHF
D gene: NA; clone size: NA; J gene: TRBJ2-7; V gene: TRBV13; CDR3 DNA: TGTGCCAGCAGCCCTAGAGGGGGAGGGTTAAGCGAGCAGTACTTC; CDR3 protein: CASSPRGGGLSEQYF
D gene: NA; clone size: few; J gene: TRBJ2-7; V gene: TRBV20-1; CDR3 DNA: TGCAGTGCTAGAGATCAGGGTGGGGTCTACGAGCAGTACTTC; CDR3 protein: CSARDQGGVYEQYF
D gene: NA; clone size: few; J gene: TRBJ2-7; V gene: TRBV6-6; CDR3 DNA: TGTGCCAGCAGTTACTCGAGTGAAAGGACACCGGTCAAGTACTTC; CDR3 protein: CASSYSSERTPVKYF
D gene: NA; clone size: NA; J gene: TRBJ2-1; V gene: TRBV6-6; CDR3 DNA: TGTGCCAGCACCAGTAGGGGGTTTGAGCAGTTCTTC; CDR3 protein: CASTSRGFEQFF
D gene: NA; clone size: NA; J gene: TRBJ1-2; V gene: TRBV4-3; CDR3 DNA: TGCGCCAGCAGCCAAGACCGACAGACGGGTGGCTACACCTTC; CDR3 protein: CASSQDRQTGGYTF
D gene: TRBD2; clone size: NA; J gene: TRBJ2-3; V gene: TRBV7-3; CDR3 DNA: TGTGCCAGCAGCCTCAATAGCGGGGGACGACTTCTGACAGATACGCAGTATTTT; CDR3 protein: CASSLNSGGRLLTDTQYF
D gene: TRBD2; clone size: few; J gene: TRBJ2-7; V gene: TRBV3-1; CDR3 DNA: TGTGCCAGCAGCCCACGCCGCCCGGGCGGGGGGGCCTACGAGCAGTACTTC; CDR3 protein: CASSPRRPGGGAYEQYF
D gene: NA; clone size: many; J gene: TRBJ2-7; V gene: TRBV5-6; CDR3 DNA: TGTGCCAGCAGCTTGGTCGTAGGCCGCTACGAGCAGTACTTC; CDR3 protein: CASSLVVGRYEQYF
D gene: NA; clone size: few; J gene: TRBJ2-5; V gene: TRBV9; CDR3 DNA: TGTGCCAGCAGCGAAGGGCCGGGGCAAGAGACCCAGTACTTC; CDR3 protein: CASSEGPGQETQYF
D gene: TRBD2; clone size: NA; J gene: TRBJ2-3; V gene: TRBV11-2; CDR3 DNA: TGTGCCAGCAGCCCCTTAGCGGGGGCGAGGACAGATACGCAGTATTTT; CDR3 protein: CASSPLAGARTDTQYF
D gene: NA; clone size: NA; J gene: TRBJ2-7; V gene: TRBV7-2; CDR3 DNA: TGTGCCAGCAGCCCAGCCGGCCCGATCGCGTACTTC; CDR3 protein: CASSPAGPIAYF
D gene: TRBD2; clone size: few; J gene: TRBJ2-3; V gene: TRBV20-1; CDR3 DNA: TGCAGTGCTAGAACTCCCGGGACTAGAACAGATACGCAGTATTTT; CDR3 protein: CSARTPGTRTDTQYF
D gene: TRBD1; clone size: few; J gene: TRBJ1-2; V gene: TRBV12-3/TRBV12-4; CDR3 DNA: TGTGCCAGCAGCCGAGGACAGGCGCCTACTAACTATGGCTACACCTTC; CDR3 protein: CASSRGQAPTNYGYTF